The T cell receptor (beta chain) described here comes from a study of T cells in Graves' hyperthyroidism and ophthalmopathy. The CDR3 is 12 amino acids. With 5 bases removed from V and 6 bases from J, the gap between germline ends came to 13 bases. Germline V lookup: CDR1 DFQATT, CDR2 SNEGSKA (reference sequence). RNA transcripts served as the template for amplifying TCR beta CDR3 regions. TCR CDR3 regions were first amplified by RT-PCR with HTBI primers. TCRdb itself ran the multiplex PCR reads through MiXCR, one entry per CDR3 protein. The sample comprises hundreds of thousands of distinct CDR3 sequences, roughly 21% of which are singletons, and about 45% rests with the top ten. This clonotype has at least ten counts. Its antigen is currently unknown. General study results and limits: The model foresaw ophthalmopathy a median 6.5 months prior to onset.

This chain links TRBV20-1 with TRBJ1-1; tentatively, D is TRBD1 (5 bases). The source material was blood. The receptor was derived from a man aged 40-49 years with Graves' ophthalmopathy. Written as DNA, the CDR3 is TGCAGTGCTCCTCGACAGACCCCTGAAGCTTTCTTT. This gives the protein CSAPRQTPEAFF.